The subject of this entry is one T cell receptor (beta chain). What it binds is unknown. The data stem from a study of T cell responses to AZD1222 COVID-19 vaccine. Repertoires were generated with immunoSEQ multiplex PCR, while TCRdb's copy carries only in-frame clones and drops some. The sample contains under 150,000 clones, approximately 85% of which appear only once. Points from the study as a whole: Nearly half of spike-specific TCRs reportedly target variant regions that are unmutated in the B.1.351 and B.1.1.7 variants. It was only after the peak T cell response that any repertoires were sampled. Following two doses of AZD1222, Spike-specific TCR breadth and depth rose. Baseline serostatus was positive in only a handful of AZD1222 recipients.

Sequencing used peripheral blood, obtained on day 0 of MenACWY control vaccination. The receptor comes from an adult in good health.

DNA for the CDR3: TGTGCCAGCAGCTTAGCCTTGACAGGGGGAACAGATACGCAGTATTTT. Protein sequence: CASSLALTGGTDTQYF. The chain links TRBV7-2 to TRBJ2-3; 9 bases fit TRBD1. The CDR3 spans 16 residues. With 0 bases clipped from V and 3 bases from J, the junction kept 4 bases outside the gene matches. CDR1 is SGHTA and CDR2 is FQGNSA in the germline V gene.